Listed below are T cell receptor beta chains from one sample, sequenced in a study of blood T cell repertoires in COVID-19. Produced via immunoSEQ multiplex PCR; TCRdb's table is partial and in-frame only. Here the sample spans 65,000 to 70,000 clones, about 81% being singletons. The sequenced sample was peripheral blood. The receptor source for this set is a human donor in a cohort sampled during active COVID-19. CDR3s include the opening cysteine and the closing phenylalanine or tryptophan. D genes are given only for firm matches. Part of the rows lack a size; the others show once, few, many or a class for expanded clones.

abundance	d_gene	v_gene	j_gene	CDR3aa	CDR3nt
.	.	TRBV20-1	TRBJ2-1	CSAEEQRQFF	TGCAGTGCGGAGGAGCAACGGCAGTTCTTC
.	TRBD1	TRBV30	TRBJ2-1	CAWSLRGQGRHEQFF	TGTGCCTGGAGTCTCCGTGGACAGGGGAGGCATGAGCAGTTCTTC
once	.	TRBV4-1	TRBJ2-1	CASSQVPDNKYNEQFF	TGCGCCAGCAGCCAAGTCCCGGACAATAAGTACAATGAGCAGTTCTTC
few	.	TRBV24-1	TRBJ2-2	CATSDSLVSAGELFF	TGTGCCACCAGTGATTCACTAGTTTCGGCCGGGGAGCTGTTTTTT
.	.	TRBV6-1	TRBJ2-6	CASSETGTHSGANVLTF	TGTGCCAGCAGTGAGACAGGAACCCACTCTGGGGCCAACGTCCTGACTTTC
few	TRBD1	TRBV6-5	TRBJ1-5	CASSTDRASNQPQHF	TGTGCCAGCAGTACCGACAGGGCTAGCAATCAGCCCCAGCATTTT
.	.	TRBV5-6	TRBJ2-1	CASSFGQYNEQFF	TGTGCCAGCAGCTTTGGACAGTACAATGAGCAGTTCTTC
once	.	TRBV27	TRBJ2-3	CASSFLGAVTDTQYF	TGTGCCAGCAGTTTTCTGGGGGCGGTCACAGATACGCAGTATTTT
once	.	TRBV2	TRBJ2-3	CASSEWVAESTDTQYF	TGTGCCAGCAGTGAATGGGTAGCGGAGAGCACAGATACGCAGTATTTT
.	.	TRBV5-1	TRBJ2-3	CASSLEGGRSTDTQYF	TGCGCCAGCAGCTTGGAGGGGGGGAGATCCACAGATACGCAGTATTTT
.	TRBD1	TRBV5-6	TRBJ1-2	CASSPEQGWGLSYGYTF	TGTGCCAGCAGCCCCGAACAGGGGTGGGGATTATCGTATGGCTACACCTTC
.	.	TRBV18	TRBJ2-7	CASSATSTYEQYF	TGTGCCAGCTCGGCTACTAGCACTTACGAGCAGTACTTC
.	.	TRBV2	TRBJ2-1	CASSAEVHNEQFF	TGTGCCAGCAGTGCGGAGGTCCACAATGAGCAGTTCTTC
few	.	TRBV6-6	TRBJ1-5	CASNTQGPNQPQHF	TGTGCCAGCAACACACAGGGACCCAATCAGCCCCAGCATTTT
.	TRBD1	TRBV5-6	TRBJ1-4	CASSLKLPGQEKLFF	TGTGCCAGCAGCCTAAAACTCCCGGGACAGGAAAAACTGTTTTTT
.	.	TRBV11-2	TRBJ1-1	CASSFPTAPTEAFF	TGTGCCAGCAGCTTCCCTACAGCACCCACTGAAGCTTTCTTT
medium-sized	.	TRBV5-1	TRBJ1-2	CASSLGIGDYGYTF	TGCGCCAGCAGCTTGGGTATAGGGGACTATGGCTACACCTTC
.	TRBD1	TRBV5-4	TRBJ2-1	CASSSGTGYNEQFF	TGTGCCAGCAGCTCTGGGACAGGCTACAATGAGCAGTTCTTC
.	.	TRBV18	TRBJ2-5	CASSPDSNRSQETQYF	TGTGCCAGCTCACCGGACTCCAACCGGAGCCAAGAGACCCAGTACTTC
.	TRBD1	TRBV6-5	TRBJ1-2	CASSRQGKGGYTF	TGTGCCAGCAGCCGACAGGGAAAGGGTGGCTACACCTTC
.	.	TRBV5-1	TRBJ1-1	CASSSAGRENTEAFF	TGCGCCAGCAGTTCCGCAGGGCGCGAGAACACTGAAGCTTTCTTT
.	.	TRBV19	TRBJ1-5	CASSKGRQPQHF	TGTGCCAGTAGTAAGGGGCGGCAGCCCCAGCATTTT
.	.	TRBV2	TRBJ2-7	CASSSDSYEQYF	TGTGCCAGCAGTAGCGACAGCTACGAGCAGTACTTC
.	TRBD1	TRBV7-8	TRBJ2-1	CASSTGAHNEQFF	TGTGCCAGCAGTACAGGGGCGCACAATGAGCAGTTCTTC
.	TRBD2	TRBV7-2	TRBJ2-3	CASRALSGRNTDTQYF	TGTGCCAGCAGAGCCCTGAGCGGGAGGAACACAGATACGCAGTATTTT
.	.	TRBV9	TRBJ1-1	CASSVTVNTEAFF	TGTGCCAGCAGCGTGACAGTGAACACTGAAGCTTTCTTT
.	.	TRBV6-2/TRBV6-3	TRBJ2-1	CASSSPRAGSSYNEQFF	TGTGCCAGCAGTTCCCCCCGGGCTGGGAGCTCCTACAATGAGCAGTTCTTC
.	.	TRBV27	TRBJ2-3	CASGGGSTDTQYF	TGTGCCAGCGGGGGCGGGAGCACAGATACGCAGTATTTT